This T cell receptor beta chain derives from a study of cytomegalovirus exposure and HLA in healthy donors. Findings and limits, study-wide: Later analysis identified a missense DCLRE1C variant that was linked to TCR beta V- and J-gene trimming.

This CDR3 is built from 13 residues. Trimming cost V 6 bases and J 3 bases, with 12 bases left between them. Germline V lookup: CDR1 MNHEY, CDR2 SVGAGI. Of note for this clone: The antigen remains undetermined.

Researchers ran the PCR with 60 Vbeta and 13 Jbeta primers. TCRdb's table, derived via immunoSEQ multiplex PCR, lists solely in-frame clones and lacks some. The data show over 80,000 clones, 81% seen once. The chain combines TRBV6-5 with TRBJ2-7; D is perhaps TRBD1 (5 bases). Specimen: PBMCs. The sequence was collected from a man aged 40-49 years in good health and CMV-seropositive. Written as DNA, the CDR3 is TGTGCCAGCAGCAGCAGGGTCGTCTACGAGCAGTACTTC. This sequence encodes CASSSRVVYEQYF.